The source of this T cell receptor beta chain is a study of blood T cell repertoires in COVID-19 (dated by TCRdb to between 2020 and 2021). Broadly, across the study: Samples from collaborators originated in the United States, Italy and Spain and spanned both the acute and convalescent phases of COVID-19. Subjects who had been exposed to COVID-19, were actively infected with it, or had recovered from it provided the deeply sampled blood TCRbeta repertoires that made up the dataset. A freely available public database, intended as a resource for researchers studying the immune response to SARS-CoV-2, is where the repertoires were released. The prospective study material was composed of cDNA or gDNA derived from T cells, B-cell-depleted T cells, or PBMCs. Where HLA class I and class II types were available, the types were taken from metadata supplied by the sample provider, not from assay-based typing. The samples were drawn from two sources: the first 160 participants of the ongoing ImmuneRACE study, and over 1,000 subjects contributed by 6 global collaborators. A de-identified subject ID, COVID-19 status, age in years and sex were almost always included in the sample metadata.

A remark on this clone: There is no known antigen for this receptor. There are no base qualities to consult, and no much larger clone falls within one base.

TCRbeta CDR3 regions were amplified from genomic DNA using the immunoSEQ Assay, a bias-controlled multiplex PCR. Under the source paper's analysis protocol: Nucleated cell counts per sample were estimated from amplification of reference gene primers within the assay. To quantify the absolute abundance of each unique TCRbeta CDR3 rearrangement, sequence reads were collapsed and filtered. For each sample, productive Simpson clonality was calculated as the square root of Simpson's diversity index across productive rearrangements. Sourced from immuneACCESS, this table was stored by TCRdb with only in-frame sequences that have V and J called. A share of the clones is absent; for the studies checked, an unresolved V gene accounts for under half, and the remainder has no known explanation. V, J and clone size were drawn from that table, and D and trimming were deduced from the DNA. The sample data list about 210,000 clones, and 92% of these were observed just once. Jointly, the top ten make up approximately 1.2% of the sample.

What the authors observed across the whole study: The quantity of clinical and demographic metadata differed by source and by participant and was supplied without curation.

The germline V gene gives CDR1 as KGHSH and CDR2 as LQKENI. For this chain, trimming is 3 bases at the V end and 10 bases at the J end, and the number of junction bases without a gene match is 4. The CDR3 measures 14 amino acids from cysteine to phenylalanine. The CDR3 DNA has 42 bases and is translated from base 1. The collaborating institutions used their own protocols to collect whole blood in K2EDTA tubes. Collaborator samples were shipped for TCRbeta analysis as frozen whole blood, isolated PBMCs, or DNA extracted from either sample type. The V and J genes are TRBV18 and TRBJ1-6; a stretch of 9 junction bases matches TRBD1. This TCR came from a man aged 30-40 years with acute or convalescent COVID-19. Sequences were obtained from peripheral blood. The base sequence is TGTGCCAGCTCACCGGACAGGGGTGGCTCACCCCTCCACTTT. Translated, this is CASSPDRGGSPLHF.